The clone carrying this TCR beta chain showed up just a few times. Antigen specificity is unknown. A multiplex PCR was run with 60 Vbeta primers and 13 Jbeta primers. Per the authors' pipeline: A follow-up analysis tallied tens of millions of unique TCR beta chains, roughly 11 million shared. The assay was immunoSEQ multiplex PCR, and TCRdb's table has in-frame clones only and misses some. The V and J calls and clone size are taken from that table; D and trimming were inferred from the DNA. The table includes approximately 80,000 clones, around three fifths detected once. This entry belongs to a study of cytomegalovirus exposure and HLA in healthy donors. The study's findings and limits: Per a later analysis, about 17,000 TCR beta sequences showed association with HLA alleles at 0.05 false discovery rate.

The CDR3 extends over 17 amino acids. Per the germline V gene, CDR1 is GTSNPN and CDR2 is SVGIG (reference sequence). With 0 bases clipped from V and 7 bases from J, the junction kept 18 bases outside the gene matches. The sample comprised PBMCs. The chain employs TRBV30 and TRBJ2-7; TRBD1 aligns across 7 bases. This clonotype was sampled from a woman aged 40 to 50 in good health and CMV-seropositive. The CDR3 protein is CAWSVGFWEQGNWEQYF. CDR3 coding DNA: TGTGCCTGGAGTGTTGGCTTTTGGGAACAGGGGAATTGGGAGCAGTACTTC.